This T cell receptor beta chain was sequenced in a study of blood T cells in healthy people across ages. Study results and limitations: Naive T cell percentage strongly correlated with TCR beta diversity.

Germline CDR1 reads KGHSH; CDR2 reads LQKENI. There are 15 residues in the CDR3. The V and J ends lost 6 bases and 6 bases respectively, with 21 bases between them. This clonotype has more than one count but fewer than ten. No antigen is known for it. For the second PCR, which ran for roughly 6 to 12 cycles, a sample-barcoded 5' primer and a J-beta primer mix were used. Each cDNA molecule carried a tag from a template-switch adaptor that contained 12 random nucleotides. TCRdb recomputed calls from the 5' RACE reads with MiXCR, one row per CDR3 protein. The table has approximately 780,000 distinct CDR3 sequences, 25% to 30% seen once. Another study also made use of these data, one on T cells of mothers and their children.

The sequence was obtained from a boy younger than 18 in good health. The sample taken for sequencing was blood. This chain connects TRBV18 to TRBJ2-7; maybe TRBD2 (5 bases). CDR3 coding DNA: TGTGCCAGCTCCCTCACCTCCAACGTTCGGGGCGAGCAGTACTTC. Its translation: CASSLTSNVRGEQYF.